The present T cell receptor beta chain was sequenced within a study of blood T cell repertoires in COVID-19. Original methodology: Scientists estimated how many nucleated cells there were by amplifying reference gene primers. Here immunoSEQ multiplex PCR was the method, and the copy in TCRdb shows in-frame clones only, minus some. V, J and clone size derive from that table, while D and trimming were established from the DNA sequence. The sample includes some 200,000 clones, about four fifths of them seen just once. This clone was observed at least ten times. Patients in Seattle were enrolled during active infection, then followed longitudinally. This TCR derives from a woman aged 40-49 years with COVID-19, enrolled during active disease. The material sequenced was peripheral blood.

In DNA, the CDR3 is TGTGCCAGCAGTCACAAGGGACAGGGGGCGCATTGGTATGGCTACACCTTC. Its translation is CASSHKGQGAHWYGYTF. This chain uses TRBV28 with TRBJ1-2; 12 nucleotides match TRBD1. The V gene's germline CDR1 is MDHEN and CDR2 SYDVKM. Trimming cost V 5 bases and J 5 bases; bases outside gene matches: 12. This CDR3 region has 17 residues.